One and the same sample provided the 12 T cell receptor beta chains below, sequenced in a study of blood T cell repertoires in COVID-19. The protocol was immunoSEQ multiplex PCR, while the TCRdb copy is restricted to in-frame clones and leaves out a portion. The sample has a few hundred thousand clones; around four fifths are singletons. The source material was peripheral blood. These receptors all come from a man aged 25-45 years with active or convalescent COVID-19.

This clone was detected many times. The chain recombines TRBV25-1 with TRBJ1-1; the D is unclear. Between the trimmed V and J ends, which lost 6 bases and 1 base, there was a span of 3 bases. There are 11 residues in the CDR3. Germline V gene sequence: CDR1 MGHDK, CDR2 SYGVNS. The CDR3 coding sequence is TGTGCCAGCAGCTGGAACACTGAAGCTTTCTTT. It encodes CASSWNTEAFF.

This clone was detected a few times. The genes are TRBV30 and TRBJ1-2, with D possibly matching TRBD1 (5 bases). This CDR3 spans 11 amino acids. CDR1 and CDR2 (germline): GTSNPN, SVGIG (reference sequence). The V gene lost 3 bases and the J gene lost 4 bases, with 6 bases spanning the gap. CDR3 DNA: TGTGCCTGGAGACAGGTCTATGGCTACACCTTC. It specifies CAWRQVYGYTF. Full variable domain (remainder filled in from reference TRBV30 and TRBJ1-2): SQTIHQWPATLVQPVGSPLSLECTVEGTSNPNLYWYRQAAGRGLQLLFYSVGIGQISSEVPQNLSASRPQDRQFILSSKKLLLSDSGFYLCAWRQVYGYTFGSGTRLTVV.

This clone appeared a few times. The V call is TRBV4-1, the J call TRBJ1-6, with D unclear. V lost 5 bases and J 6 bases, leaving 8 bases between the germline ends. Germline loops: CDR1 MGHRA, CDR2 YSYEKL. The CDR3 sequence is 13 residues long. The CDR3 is CASSSQFNSPLHF. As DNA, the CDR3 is TGCGCCAGCAGCTCACAGTTTAATTCACCCCTCCACTTT.

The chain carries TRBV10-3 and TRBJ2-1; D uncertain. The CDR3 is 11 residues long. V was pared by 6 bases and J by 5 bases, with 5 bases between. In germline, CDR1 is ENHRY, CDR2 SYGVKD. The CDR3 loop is CAISVNNEQFF. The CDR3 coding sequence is TGTGCCATCAGCGTAAACAATGAGCAGTTCTTC.

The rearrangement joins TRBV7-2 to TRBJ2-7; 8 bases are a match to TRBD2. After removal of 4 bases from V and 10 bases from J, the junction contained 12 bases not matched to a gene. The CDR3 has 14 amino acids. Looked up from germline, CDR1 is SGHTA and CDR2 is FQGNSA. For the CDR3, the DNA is TGTGCCAGCAGCTCCGTGCGAGCGGGAGAAGGACAGTACTTC. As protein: CASSSVRAGEGQYF.

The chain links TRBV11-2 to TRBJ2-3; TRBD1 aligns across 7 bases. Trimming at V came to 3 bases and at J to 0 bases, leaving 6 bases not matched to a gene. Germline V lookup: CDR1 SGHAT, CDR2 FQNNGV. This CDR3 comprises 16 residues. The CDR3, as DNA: TGTGCCAGCAGCTTCACAGGGGCTTACAGCACAGATACGCAGTATTTT. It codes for CASSFTGAYSTDTQYF.

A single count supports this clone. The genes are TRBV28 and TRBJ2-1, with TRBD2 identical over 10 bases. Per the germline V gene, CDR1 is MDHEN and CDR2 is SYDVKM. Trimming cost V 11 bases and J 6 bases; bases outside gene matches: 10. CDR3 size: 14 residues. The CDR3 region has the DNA TGTGCCCTAAGTAGGACTAGCGGTACCAATGAGCAGTTCTTC. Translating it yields CALSRTSGTNEQFF. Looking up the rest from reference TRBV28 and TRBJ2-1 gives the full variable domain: DVKVTQSSRYLVKRTGEKVFLECVQDMDHENMFWYRQDPGLGLRLIYFSYDVKMKEKGDIPEGYSVSREKKERFSLILESASTNQTSMYLCALSRTSGTNEQFFGPGTRLTVL.

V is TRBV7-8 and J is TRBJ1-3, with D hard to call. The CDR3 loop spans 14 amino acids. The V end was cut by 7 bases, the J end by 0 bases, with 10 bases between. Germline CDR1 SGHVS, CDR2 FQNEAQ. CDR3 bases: TGTGCCAGCACCATGGGCTACTCTGGAAACACCATATATTTT. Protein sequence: CASTMGYSGNTIYF.

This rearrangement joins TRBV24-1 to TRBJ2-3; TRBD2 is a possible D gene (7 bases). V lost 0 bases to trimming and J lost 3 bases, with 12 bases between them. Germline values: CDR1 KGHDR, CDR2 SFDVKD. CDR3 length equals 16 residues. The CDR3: CATSDLGGGGTDTQYF. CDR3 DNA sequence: TGTGCCACCAGTGATTTGGGGGGAGGGGGGACAGATACGCAGTATTTT.

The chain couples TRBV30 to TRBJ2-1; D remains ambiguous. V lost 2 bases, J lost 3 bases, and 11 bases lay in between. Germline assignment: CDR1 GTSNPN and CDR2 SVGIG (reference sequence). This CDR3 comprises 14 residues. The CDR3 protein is CAWSTEARYNEQFF. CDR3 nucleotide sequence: TGTGCCTGGAGTACTGAGGCCCGCTACAATGAGCAGTTCTTC.

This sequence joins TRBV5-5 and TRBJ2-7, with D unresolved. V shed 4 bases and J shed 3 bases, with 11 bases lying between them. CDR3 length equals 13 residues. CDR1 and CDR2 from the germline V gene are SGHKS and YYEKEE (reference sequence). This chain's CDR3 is CASSPWANYEQYF. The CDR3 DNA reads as TGTGCCAGCAGCCCCTGGGCCAACTACGAGCAGTACTTC.

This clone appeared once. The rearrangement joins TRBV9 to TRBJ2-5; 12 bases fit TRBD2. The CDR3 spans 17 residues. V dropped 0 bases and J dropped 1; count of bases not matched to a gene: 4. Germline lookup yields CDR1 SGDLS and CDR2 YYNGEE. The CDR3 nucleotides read TGTGCCAGCAGCGTAGCCGGACTAGCGGGGACCCAAGAGACCCAGTACTTC. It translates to CASSVAGLAGTQETQYF.